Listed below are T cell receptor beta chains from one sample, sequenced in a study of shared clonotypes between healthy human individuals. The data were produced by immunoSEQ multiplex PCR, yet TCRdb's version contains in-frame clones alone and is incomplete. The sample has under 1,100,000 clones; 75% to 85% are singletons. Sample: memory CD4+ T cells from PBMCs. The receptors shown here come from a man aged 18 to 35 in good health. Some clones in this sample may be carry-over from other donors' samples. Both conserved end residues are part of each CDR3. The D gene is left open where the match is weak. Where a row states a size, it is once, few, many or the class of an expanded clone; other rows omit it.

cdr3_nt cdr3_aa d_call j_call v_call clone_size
TGTGCCAGCAGCCCAAGTCACTCCTACAATGAGCAGTTCTTC CASSPSHSYNEQFF . TRBJ2-1 TRBV9 few
TGTGCCTGGAGTGTACGCGGGTCGGGCGAAAAACTGTTTTTT CAWSVRGSGEKLFF . TRBJ1-4 TRBV30 .
TGCGCCAGCAGCACTCGACTAGCGGCTACCTACGAGCAGTACTTC CASSTRLAATYEQYF TRBD2 TRBJ2-7 TRBV5-1 .
TGTGCCATCAGTGGGGACAGGGGTAGCACTGAAGCTTTCTTT CAISGDRGSTEAFF TRBD1 TRBJ1-1 TRBV10-3 .
TGTGCCAGCAGCTTGTTCGTTCTTAACACCATATATTTT CASSLFVLNTIYF . TRBJ1-3 TRBV7-2 .
TGTGCCACCGTCGACCGGGACAGGAACACAGATACGCAGTATTTT CATVDRDRNTDTQYF TRBD1 TRBJ2-3 TRBV15 once
TGCGCCAGCAGCTTGGATATATACAATGAGCAGTTCTTC CASSLDIYNEQFF . TRBJ2-1 TRBV5-1 .
TGTGCCAGCAGCTTCTCCGGCCGCTACAATGAGCAGTTCTTC CASSFSGRYNEQFF . TRBJ2-1 TRBV7-9 once
TGTGCCATCAGTGGTTCTGGGTCAGAGACCCAGTACTTC CAISGSGSETQYF . TRBJ2-5 TRBV10-3 once
TGTGCCAGCAGCTTGGCGCCTAGCACCTACGAGCAGTACTTC CASSLAPSTYEQYF . TRBJ2-7 TRBV5-5 .